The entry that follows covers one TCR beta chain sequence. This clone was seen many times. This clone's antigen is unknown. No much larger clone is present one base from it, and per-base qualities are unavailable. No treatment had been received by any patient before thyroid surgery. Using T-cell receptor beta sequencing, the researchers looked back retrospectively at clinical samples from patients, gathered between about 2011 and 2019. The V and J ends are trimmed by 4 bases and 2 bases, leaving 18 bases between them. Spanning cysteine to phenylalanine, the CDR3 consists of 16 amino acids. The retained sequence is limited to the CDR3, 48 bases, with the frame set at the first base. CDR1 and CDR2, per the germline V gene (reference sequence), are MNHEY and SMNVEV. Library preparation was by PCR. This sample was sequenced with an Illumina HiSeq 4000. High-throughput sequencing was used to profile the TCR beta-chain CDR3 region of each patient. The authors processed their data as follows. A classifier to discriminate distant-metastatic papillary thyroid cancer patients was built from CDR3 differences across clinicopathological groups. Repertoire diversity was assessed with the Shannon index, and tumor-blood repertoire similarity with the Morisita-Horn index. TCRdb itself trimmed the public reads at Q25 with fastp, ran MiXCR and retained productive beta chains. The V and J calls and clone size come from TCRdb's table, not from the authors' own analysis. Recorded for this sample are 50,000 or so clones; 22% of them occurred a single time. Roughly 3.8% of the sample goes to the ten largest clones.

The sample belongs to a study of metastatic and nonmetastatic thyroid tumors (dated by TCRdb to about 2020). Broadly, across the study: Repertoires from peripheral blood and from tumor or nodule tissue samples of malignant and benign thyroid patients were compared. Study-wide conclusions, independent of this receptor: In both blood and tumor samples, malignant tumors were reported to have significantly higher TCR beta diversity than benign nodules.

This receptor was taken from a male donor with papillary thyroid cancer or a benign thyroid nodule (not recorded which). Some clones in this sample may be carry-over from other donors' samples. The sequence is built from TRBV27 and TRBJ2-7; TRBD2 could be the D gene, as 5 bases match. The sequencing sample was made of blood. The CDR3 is CASSSRGNPGTYEQYF. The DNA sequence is TGTGCCAGCAGTTCCCGGGGTAACCCTGGAACCTACGAGCAGTACTTC.